Following are 30 T cell receptor beta chains from one sample sequenced in a study of T cells in women clearing cervical HPV infection. Clones were sequenced by immunoSEQ multiplex PCR, and TCRdb holds only the in-frame ones, with some missing. The table for this sample gives some 24,000 clones. Sequenced sample: blood buffy coat. These receptors were taken from a woman aged 18 to 75 with a cervical HPV16 infection that either progressed to CIN3+ or cleared (not recorded which).

Of note for this clone: The missing CDR3 end, 3 residues past where the read stops, is filled in from the germline J gene. The V call is TRBV5-1, the J call TRBJ1-2; D gene unclear. Looked up from germline, CDR1 is SGHRS and CDR2 is YFSETQ. The V end lost 3 bases, the J end lost 7 bases, and 22 bases lay between the germline ends. The CDR3 sequence is 16 residues long. Partial CDR3 DNA: TGCGCCAGCAGCTCCGATCTTTACGATCCATCGGTTGGC. Its protein product is CASSSDLYDPSVG. The entire CDR3 protein reads CASSSDLYDPSVGYTF.

With respect to this clone: Read sequence stops 3 residues before the CDR3 end, and the germline J gene provides the missing end. The rearrangement joins TRBV5-1 to TRBJ2-7; 10 nucleotides align to TRBD1. This CDR3 spans 15 amino acids. CDR1 is SGHRS and CDR2 is YFSETQ in the germline V gene. V shed 0 bases, J shed 4 bases, and the junction held 4 bases outside the gene matches. The sequenced CDR3 bases are TGCGCCAGCAGCTTGGCCGGGACAGGGGTTTACGAG. As protein: CASSLAGTGVYE. The full CDR3 sequence reads CASSLAGTGVYEQYF.

CDR3 protein: CASRPGLADSYEQYF. Partial CDR3 DNA: TGTGCCAGCAGACCGGGACTAGCGGATTCCTACGAG. The chain joins TRBV5-4 to TRBJ2-7; 11 bases are shared with TRBD2. The read terminates 3 residues ahead of where the CDR3 ends, so the germline J gene completes it. Unmatched junction bases numbered 5, after V lost 5 bases and J lost 1 base. The CDR3 contains 15 residues. Germline V gives CDR1 SGHNT, CDR2 YYREEE (reference sequence).

CDR3 DNA, as far as it was read: TGTGCCTGCGGGGGAATGGGCGAG. This translates into CACGGMGE. The CDR3 in full is CACGGMGEQYF. The rearrangement links TRBV30 to TRBJ2-7, with D perhaps TRBD2 (6 bases). The read comes to an end 3 residues before the CDR3 does, leaving the germline J gene to fill in the end. Trimming cost V 6 bases and J 6 bases, with 12 bases left between them. The CDR3 spans 11 residues. CDR1 is GTSNPN and CDR2 is SVGIG in the germline V gene (reference sequence).

For this clone: The CDR3 is cut off 3 residues early in the read; its end comes from the germline J gene. The chain couples TRBV5-1 to TRBJ2-7; TRBD1 might be the D (6 bases). CDR1 and CDR2 (germline): SGHRS, YFSETQ. This CDR3 spans 16 amino acids. Trimming stripped 2 bases from V and 0 bases from J, with 15 bases between. CDR3 region: CASSLLPGQSSYEQYF. The sequenced part of the CDR3 DNA is TGCGCCAGCAGCTTACTACCGGGACAAAGCTCCTACGAG. Looking up the rest from reference TRBV5-1 and TRBJ2-7 gives the full variable domain: KAGVTQTPRYLIKTRGQQVTLSCSPISGHRSVSWYQQTPGQGLQFLFEYFSETQRNKGNFPGRFSGRQFSNSRSEMNVSTLELGDSALYLCASSLLPGQSSYEQYFGPGTRLTVT.

With respect to this clone: Coverage ceases 3 residues before the CDR3 finishes, and the germline J gene fills in the end. This chain uses TRBV30 with TRBJ2-2, with TRBD1 as a possible D gene (6 bases). CDR3 length equals 14 residues. CDR1 GTSNPN and CDR2 SVGIG come from the germline V gene (reference sequence). The CDR3 protein is CAWSPGVTNEKLFF. CDR3 bases read: TGTGCCTGGAGTCCAGGGGTCACTAATGAAAAG.

Concerning this clone: At one boundary the junction diverges from the germline segment, which might be a read error. The read finishes 3 residues shy of the CDR3 end, and the germline J gene is used to complete it. The rearrangement joins TRBV10-3 to TRBJ2-2; 9 bases align to TRBD1. CDR1 and CDR2 from the germline V gene are ENHRY and SYGVKD. The CDR3 spans 16 residues. CDR3 region: CAINERDRDDTGELFF. The DNA read from the CDR3 is TGTGCCATCAATGAGCGGGACAGGGACGATACCGGGGAG.

Regarding this clone: The DNA ends 3 residues before the CDR3 does, and the rest of the CDR3 is filled in from the germline J gene. This rearrangement joins TRBV12-3 or TRBV12-4 to TRBJ2-5; TRBD2 aligns across 11 bases. This CDR3 contains 16 residues. Unmatched junction bases numbered 10, after V lost 5 bases and J lost 5 bases. The CDR3 sequence is CASSPYLAGGGETQYF. The part of the CDR3 DNA that was read is TGTGCCAGCAGTCCATATCTAGCGGGAGGAGGTGAGACC.

On this clone: The read halts 3 residues ahead of the CDR3 end, with the missing end drawn from the germline J gene. The rearrangement links TRBV11-1 to TRBJ1-6, with 7 bases fitting TRBD1. V trimming: 5 bases; J trimming: 11 bases; junction bases outside the gene matches: 6. The CDR3 spans 13 residues. CDR1 is SGHAT and CDR2 is FQDESV in the germline V gene (reference sequence). Incomplete CDR3 DNA: TGTGCCAGCAGCATCGGACAGGAGACACCC. It codes for CASSIGQETP. The full CDR3 protein is CASSIGQETPLHF.

On this clone itself: The read comes to an end 3 residues before the CDR3 does, leaving the germline J gene to fill in the end. The chain is built from TRBV20-1 and TRBJ2-3, with 7 bases fitting TRBD1. Germline lookup yields CDR1 DFQATT and CDR2 SNEGSKA (reference sequence). This CDR3 region has 14 residues. Trimming at V came to 3 bases and at J to 6 bases, leaving 9 bases not matched to a gene. CDR3 DNA (partial): TGCAGTGCTAGCCTGACCGGGACAGCGGATACG. It codes for CSASLTGTADT. The entire CDR3 is CSASLTGTADTQYF.

Comment on this clone: Read data end 3 residues before the CDR3 end; the end is taken from the germline J gene. The chain combines TRBV18 with TRBJ1-1; 8 positions agree with TRBD1. V dropped 5 bases and J dropped 4; count of bases not matched to a gene: 3. Germline V gene data show CDR1 as KGHSH and CDR2 as LQKENI. This CDR3 has 13 residues. CDR3 DNA (partial): TGTGCCAGCTCAAGAACAGGGGGCACTGAA. Amino acid sequence: CASSRTGGTE. The complete CDR3 reads CASSRTGGTEAFF.

Worth noting for this clone: The germline gene is not matched at one end of the junction; a read error may be the cause. The read terminates 3 residues ahead of where the CDR3 ends, so the germline J gene completes it. The sample holds other DNA sequences that translate to the same CDR3. The gene calls are TRBV7-3 and TRBJ1-3, with 7 bases aligning to TRBD1. The CDR3 extends over 19 amino acids. Germline CDR1 reads SGHTA; CDR2 reads FQGTGA. CDR3 loop: CASSLTLLWGQISGNTIYF. The part of the CDR3 DNA that was read is TGTGCCAGCAGCTTAACGCTACTCTGGGGACAGATCTCTGGAAACACT. Complete variable domain (other parts from reference TRBV7-3 and TRBJ1-3): GAGVSQTPSNKVTEKGKYVELRCDPISGHTALYWYRQSLGQGPEFLIYFQGTGAADDSGLPNDRFFAVRPEGSVSTLKIQRTERGDSAVYLCASSLTLLWGQISGNTIYFGEGSWLTVV.

The CDR3 DNA, read in part, is TGTGCCAGCTCACCACTTGCTTGGGGGGAACTCACCTACAATGAG. Its protein is CASSPLAWGELTYNE. The CDR3 reads in full as CASSPLAWGELTYNEQFF. V usage is TRBV18 and J usage is TRBJ2-1, with TRBD2 as a possible D gene (6 bases). The read ends 3 residues shy of where the CDR3 ends; the end is completed using the germline J gene. There are 18 residues in the CDR3. V lost 1 base to trimming and J lost 2 bases, with 18 bases between them. In germline, CDR1 is KGHSH, CDR2 LQKENI.

Concerning this clone itself: One junction end disagrees with the germline gene, perhaps due to a read error. Read coverage stops 3 residues before the CDR3 terminus; the germline J gene supplies the remainder. The chain links TRBV18 to TRBJ1-2; D is unresolved. Germline V gene sequence: CDR1 KGHSH, CDR2 LQKENI. The CDR3 contains 14 residues. CDR3 in amino acids: CASSPTSGSYDYTF. CDR3 DNA (partial): TGTGCCAGCTCTCCTACTAGCGGGAGTTATGAC.

Of note for this clone: The read ends 3 residues early relative to the CDR3; the germline J gene fills the gap. The chain recombines TRBV5-6 with TRBJ2-3; 8 nucleotides line up with TRBD1. The length of the CDR3 is 13 residues. Germline V lookup: CDR1 SGHDT, CDR2 YYEEEE. This CDR3 reads CASSTGGGQPQYF. The CDR3 bases that were read are TGTGCCAGCAGTACAGGGGGTGGTCAGCCG.

A note on this clone: Read data end 3 residues before the CDR3 end; the end is taken from the germline J gene. V usage is TRBV7-8 and J usage is TRBJ2-3; 12 nucleotides align to TRBD2. The V gene end was trimmed by 2 bases and the J gene end by 4 bases; junction bases not matched to a gene: 1. This CDR3 contains 15 residues. Germline loops: CDR1 SGHVS, CDR2 FQNEAQ. The CDR3 DNA, read in part, is TGTGCCAGCAGCTTACTAGCGGGGGGGCCAGATACG. Translating it yields CASSLLAGGPDT. The CDR3 as a whole reads CASSLLAGGPDTQYF.

Turning to this clone: The CDR3 end falls 3 residues outside the read, so it is completed with the germline J gene. The chain combines TRBV20-1 with TRBJ2-1; 10 positions agree with TRBD1. Trimming at V came to 5 bases and at J to 4 bases, leaving 8 bases not matched to a gene. CDR3 length equals 15 residues. Per the germline V gene, CDR1 is DFQATT and CDR2 is SNEGSKA (reference sequence). The CDR3 region is CSAAHRTGGYNEQFF. The DNA read from the CDR3 is TGCAGTGCTGCCCATAGGACAGGGGGATACAATGAG.

Partial CDR3 DNA: TGCGCCAGCAGCATATTAGCGGGGGGGGCCCCGTATGAG. Its protein is CASSILAGGAPYE. In full, the CDR3 reads CASSILAGGAPYEQFF. The rearrangement uses TRBV5-1 and TRBJ2-1; 11 bases map to TRBD2. The read halts 3 residues ahead of the CDR3 end, with the missing end drawn from the germline J gene. The junction had 11 bases not matched to a gene; V was cut back by 4 bases and J by 8 bases. This CDR3 is built from 16 residues. Per germline, CDR1 SGHRS and CDR2 YFSETQ.

Turning to this clone: The read stops 3 residues short of the end of the CDR3; the missing end is completed from the germline J gene. The V gene is TRBV12-3 or TRBV12-4, the J gene TRBJ2-2, with 8 bases identical to TRBD2. The V gene end was trimmed by 3 bases and the J gene end by 2 bases; junction bases not matched to a gene: 5. The CDR3 consists of 16 residues. CDR3 in amino acids: CASSFWSGRNTGELFF. CDR3 DNA, as far as it was read: TGTGCCAGCAGTTTCTGGAGCGGGAGAAACACCGGGGAG.

In regard to this clone: The CDR3 goes on 3 residues after the read ends, and that part is filled in from the germline J gene. V is TRBV20-1 and J is TRBJ2-7; 7 nucleotides align to TRBD1. The CDR3 totals 13 residues. CDR1 is DFQATT and CDR2 is SNEGSKA in the germline V gene (reference sequence). V trimming: 6 bases; J trimming: 3 bases; junction bases outside the gene matches: 8. CDR3 bases read: TGCAGTGCACCGGACAGGTTTTACTACGAG. Its protein product is CSAPDRFYYE. The whole CDR3 reads CSAPDRFYYEQYF.

The CDR3 bases that were read are TGCGCCAGCAGCTTTCTCCCCGGGGAGGATGAAAAA. Translating gives CASSFLPGEDEK. The complete CDR3 protein is CASSFLPGEDEKLFF. The chain has TRBV5-1 and TRBJ1-4; D remains ambiguous. Read data end 3 residues before the CDR3 end; the end is taken from the germline J gene. Per the germline V gene, CDR1 is SGHRS and CDR2 is YFSETQ. The CDR3 has 15 residues. The ends were cut back, 2 bases at V and 6 bases at J, with 14 bases in the middle.

A remark on this clone: The read gets to within 3 residues of the CDR3 end, and the germline J gene fills in the rest. The chain carries TRBV7-9 and TRBJ2-1; 7 nucleotides agree with TRBD2. V dropped 5 bases and J dropped 4; count of bases not matched to a gene: 8. Germline CDR1 reads SEHNR; CDR2 reads FQNEAQ (reference sequence). CDR3 length: 15 amino acids. CDR3 protein: CASSPGASGYNEQFF. Partial CDR3 DNA: TGTGCCAGCAGCCCCGGAGCTAGCGGTTACAATGAG.

On this clone: The observed sequence ends 3 residues before the CDR3 terminus, with the missing tail filled in from the germline J gene. The chain has TRBV12-3 or TRBV12-4 and TRBJ1-2; 7 bases are a match to TRBD1. The CDR3 spans 14 residues. V gave up 3 bases and J gave up 5 bases; unmatched junction bases: 6. The part of the CDR3 DNA that was read is TGTGCCAGCAGTTTCCAGGGGGTAAAGTATGGC. Protein sequence: CASSFQGVKYG. The whole CDR3 sequence is CASSFQGVKYGYTF.

Remarks on this clone: The read terminates 3 residues ahead of where the CDR3 ends, so the germline J gene completes it. The chain links TRBV7-6 to TRBJ1-6, with a tentative D call TRBD1 (5 bases). V was pared by 5 bases and J by 2 bases, with 13 bases between. Germline lookup yields CDR1 SGHVS and CDR2 FNYEAQ. The CDR3 has 16 amino acids. The CDR3: CASSPYSGAYNSPLHF. Incomplete CDR3 DNA: TGTGCCAGCAGCCCGTACTCGGGGGCCTATAATTCACCC.

In the case of this clone: The read ends 3 residues before the CDR3 terminus; that terminus is restored from the germline J gene. J is TRBJ1-5 and V is TRBV20-1; D is possibly TRBD1 (6 bases). Germline V gives CDR1 DFQATT, CDR2 SNEGSKA (reference sequence). Deletions cut 6 bases from V and 0 bases from J, with 15 bases between. The CDR3 has 15 amino acids. The sequenced part of the CDR3 DNA is TGCAGTGCCCTTACAGGGCCTTATAGCAATCAGCCC. Its protein product is CSALTGPYSNQP. The whole CDR3 protein reads CSALTGPYSNQPQHF.

About this clone: Sequencing ends 3 residues short of the CDR3 end; the germline J gene provides the rest. The rearrangement joins TRBV6-4 to TRBJ2-1; 11 bases agree with TRBD2. The CDR3 is 15 amino acids. Germline CDR1 reads MRHNA; CDR2 reads SNTAGT. After removal of 5 bases from V and 2 bases from J, the junction contained 2 bases not matched to a gene. Partial CDR3 DNA: TGTGCCAGCAGTAGACTAGCGGGGACCTACAATGAG. This translates into CASSRLAGTYNE. In full, the CDR3 reads CASSRLAGTYNEQFF.

Notes on this clone: The sequenced fragment ends 3 residues before the CDR3 boundary, so the rest is inferred from the germline J gene. This chain links TRBV11-2 with TRBJ2-5, with 12 positions matching TRBD2. CDR3 length equals 15 residues. Germline CDR1 reads SGHAT; CDR2 reads FQNNGV. J lost 5 bases, V lost 5 bases, and 6 bases had no gene match. The sequenced part of the CDR3 DNA is TGTGCCAGCAGCGCTAGCGGGGGGGCCTCGGAGACC. Protein sequence: CASSASGGASET. The CDR3 reads in full as CASSASGGASETQYF.

On this clone itself: The missing CDR3 end, 3 residues past where the read stops, is filled in from the germline J gene. This chain links TRBV7-3 with TRBJ2-5, with TRBD2 identical over 9 bases. V trimming: 2 bases; J trimming: 1 base; junction bases outside the gene matches: 2. Germline V lookup: CDR1 SGHTA, CDR2 FQGTGA. The CDR3 runs 15 residues. The CDR3 bases that were read are TGTGCCAGCAGCTTAGGGCGGGGGGGCCAAGAGACC. Protein sequence: CASSLGRGGQET. The entire CDR3 sequence reads CASSLGRGGQETQYF.

About this clone itself: The read stops 3 residues short of the end of the CDR3; the missing end is completed from the germline J gene. The chain recombines TRBV29-1 with TRBJ2-3; 12 bases are a match to TRBD1. The germline V gene has CDR1 SQVTM and CDR2 ANQGSEA. The V segment lost 3 bases and the J segment 5 bases; nucleotides outside the gene matches: 6. The CDR3 covers 15 residues. CDR3 DNA (partial): TGCAGCGTTGAGGGGGACAGGGGGCTTCAAGATACG. It encodes CSVEGDRGLQDT. The whole CDR3 sequence reads CSVEGDRGLQDTQYF.

Points on this clone: The read terminates 3 residues ahead of where the CDR3 ends, so the germline J gene completes it. V usage is TRBV6-1 and J usage is TRBJ2-2; TRBD1 aligns across 7 bases. CDR3 length: 14 amino acids. With 4 bases clipped from V and 1 base from J, the junction kept 0 bases outside the gene matches. The V gene's germline CDR1 is MNHNS and CDR2 SASEGT. The CDR3 loop reads CASSGQGNTGELFF. The covered CDR3 bases are TGTGCCAGCAGTGGACAGGGGAACACCGGGGAG.